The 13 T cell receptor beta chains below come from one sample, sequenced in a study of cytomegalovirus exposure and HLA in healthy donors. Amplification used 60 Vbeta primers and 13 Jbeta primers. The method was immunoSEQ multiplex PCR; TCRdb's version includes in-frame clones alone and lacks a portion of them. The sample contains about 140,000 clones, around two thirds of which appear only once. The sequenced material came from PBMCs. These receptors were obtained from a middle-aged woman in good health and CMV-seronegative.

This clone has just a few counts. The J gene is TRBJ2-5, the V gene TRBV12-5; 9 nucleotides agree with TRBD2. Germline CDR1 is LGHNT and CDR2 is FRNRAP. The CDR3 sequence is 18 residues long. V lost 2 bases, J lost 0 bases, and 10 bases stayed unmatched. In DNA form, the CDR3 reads TGTGCTAGTGGTTTGCCCAGGGTGCTAGCGGGGTACCAAGAGACCCAGTACTTC. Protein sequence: CASGLPRVLAGYQETQYF.

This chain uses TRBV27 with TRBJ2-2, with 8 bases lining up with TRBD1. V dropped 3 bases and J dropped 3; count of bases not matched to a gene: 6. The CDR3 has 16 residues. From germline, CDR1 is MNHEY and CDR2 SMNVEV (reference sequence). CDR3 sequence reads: CASSFGLDRDTGELFF. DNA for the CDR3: TGTGCCAGCAGTTTTGGACTGGACAGGGACACCGGGGAGCTGTTTTTT.

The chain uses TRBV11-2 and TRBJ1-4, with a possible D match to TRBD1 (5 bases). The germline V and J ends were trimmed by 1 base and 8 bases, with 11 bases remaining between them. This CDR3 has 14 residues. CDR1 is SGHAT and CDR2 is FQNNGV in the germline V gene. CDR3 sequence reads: CASSLGNSGEKLFF. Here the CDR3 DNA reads TGTGCCAGCAGCTTAGGGAACTCAGGGGAAAAACTGTTTTTT.

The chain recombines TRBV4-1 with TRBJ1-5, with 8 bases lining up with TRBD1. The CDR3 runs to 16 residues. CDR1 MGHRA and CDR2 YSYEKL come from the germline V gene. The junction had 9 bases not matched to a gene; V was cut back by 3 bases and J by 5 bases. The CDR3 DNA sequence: TGCGCCAGCAGCCATAACGGACAGGGTCGGGATCAGCCCCAGCATTTT. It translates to CASSHNGQGRDQPQHF.

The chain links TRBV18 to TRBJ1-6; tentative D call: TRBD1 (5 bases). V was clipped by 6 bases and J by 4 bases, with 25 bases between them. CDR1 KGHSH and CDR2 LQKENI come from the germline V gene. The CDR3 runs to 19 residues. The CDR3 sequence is CASSPKGGTEFTYNSPLHF. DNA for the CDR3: TGTGCCAGCTCCCCGAAGGGCGGGACTGAATTTACTTATAATTCACCCCTCCACTTT.

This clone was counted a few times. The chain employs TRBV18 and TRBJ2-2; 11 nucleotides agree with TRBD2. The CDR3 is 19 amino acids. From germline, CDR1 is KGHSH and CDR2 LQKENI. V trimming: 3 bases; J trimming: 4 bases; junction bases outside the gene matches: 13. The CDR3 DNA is TGTGCCAGCTCACCCTATAGCGGGGGGGCCCGTTCCGGCACCGGGGAGCTGTTTTTT. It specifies CASSPYSGGARSGTGELFF.

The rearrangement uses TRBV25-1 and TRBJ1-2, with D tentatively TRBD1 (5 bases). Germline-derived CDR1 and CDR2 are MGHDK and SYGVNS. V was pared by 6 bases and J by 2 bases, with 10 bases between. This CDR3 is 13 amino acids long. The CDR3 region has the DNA TGTGCCAGCAGCCGACAGAGCAACTATGGCTACACCTTC. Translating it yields CASSRQSNYGYTF.

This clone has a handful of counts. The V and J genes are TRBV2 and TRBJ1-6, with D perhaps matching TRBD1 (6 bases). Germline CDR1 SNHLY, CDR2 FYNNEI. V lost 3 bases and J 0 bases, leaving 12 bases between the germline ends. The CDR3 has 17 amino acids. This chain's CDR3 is CASSETGPNSYNSPLHF. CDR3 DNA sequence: TGTGCCAGCAGTGAGACAGGCCCTAACTCCTATAATTCACCCCTCCACTTT. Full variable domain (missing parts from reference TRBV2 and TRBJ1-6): EPEVTQTPSHQVTQMGQEVILRCVPISNHLYFYWYRQILGQKVEFLVSFYNNEISEKSEIFDDQFSVERPDGSNFTLKIRSTKLEDSAMYFCASSETGPNSYNSPLHFGNGTRLTVT.

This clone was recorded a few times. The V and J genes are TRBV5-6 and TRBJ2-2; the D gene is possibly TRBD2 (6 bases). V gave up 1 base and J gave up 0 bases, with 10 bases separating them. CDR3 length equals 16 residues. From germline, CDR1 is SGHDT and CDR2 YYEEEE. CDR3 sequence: CASSLPAGPNTGELFF. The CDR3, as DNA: TGTGCCAGCAGCTTGCCCGCGGGGCCGAACACCGGGGAGCTGTTTTTT.

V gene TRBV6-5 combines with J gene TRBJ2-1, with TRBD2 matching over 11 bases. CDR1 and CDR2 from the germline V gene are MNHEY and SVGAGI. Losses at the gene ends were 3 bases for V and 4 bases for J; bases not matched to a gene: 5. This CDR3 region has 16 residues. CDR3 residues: CASSYTTSGVYNEQFF. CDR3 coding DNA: TGTGCCAGCAGTTATACGACTAGCGGGGTATACAATGAGCAGTTCTTC.

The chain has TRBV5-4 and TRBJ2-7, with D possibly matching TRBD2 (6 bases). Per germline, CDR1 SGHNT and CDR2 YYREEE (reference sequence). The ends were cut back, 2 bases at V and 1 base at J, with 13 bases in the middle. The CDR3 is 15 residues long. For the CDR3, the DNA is TGTGCCAGCAGCTTTCGGCGGGGTGGGTCCTACGAGCAGTACTTC. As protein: CASSFRRGGSYEQYF. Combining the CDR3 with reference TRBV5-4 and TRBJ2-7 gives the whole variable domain ETGVTQSPTHLIKTRGQQVTLRCSSQSGHNTVSWYQQALGQGPQFIFQYYREEENGRGNFPPRFSGLQFPNYSSELNVNALELDDSALYLCASSFRRGGSYEQYFGPGTRLTVT.

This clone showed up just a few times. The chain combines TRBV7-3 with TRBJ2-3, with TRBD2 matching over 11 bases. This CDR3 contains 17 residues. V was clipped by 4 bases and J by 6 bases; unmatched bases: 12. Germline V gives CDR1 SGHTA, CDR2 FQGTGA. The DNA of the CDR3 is TGTGCCAGCAGCTACGGGGGTAGCGGGGGGGCCGTGGATACGCAGTATTTT. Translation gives CASSYGGSGGAVDTQYF. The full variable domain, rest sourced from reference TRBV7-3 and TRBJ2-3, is GAGVSQTPSNKVTEKGKYVELRCDPISGHTALYWYRQSLGQGPEFLIYFQGTGAADDSGLPNDRFFAVRPEGSVSTLKIQRTERGDSAVYLCASSYGGSGGAVDTQYFGPGTRLTVL.

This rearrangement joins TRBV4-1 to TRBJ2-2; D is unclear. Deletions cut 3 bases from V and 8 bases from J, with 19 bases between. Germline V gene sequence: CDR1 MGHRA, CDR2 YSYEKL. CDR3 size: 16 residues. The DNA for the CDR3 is TGCGCCAGCAGCCAGATCGAGTTATCTCCGCGTGGGGAGCTGTTTTTT. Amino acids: CASSQIELSPRGELFF.